This is a list of T cell receptor beta chains from one sample in a study of somatic mutations in cytotoxic T cells in rheumatoid arthritis. The method was immunoSEQ multiplex PCR; TCRdb's version includes in-frame clones alone and lacks a portion of them. The sample lists approximately 18,000 clones, over 75% occurring once. The specimen was CD8+ T cells sorted from blood. The receptors come from an adult with rheumatoid arthritis. Each CDR3 is given with its conserved first and last residue. A D gene is named only where the DNA matches it firmly. The listing skips clone size in some rows; elsewhere it reads once, few, many or a size class.

clone size	D gene	J gene	V gene	CDR3 protein	CDR3 DNA
once	.	TRBJ2-3	TRBV6-4	CASSDPEFSPDTQYF	TGTGCCAGCAGTGACCCGGAATTTTCCCCAGATACGCAGTATTTT
few	.	TRBJ2-3	TRBV15	CATSRVQTGATDTQYF	TGTGCCACCAGCAGAGTCCAGACAGGTGCAACAGATACGCAGTATTTT
.	.	TRBJ2-2	TRBV25-1	CATLDSNTGELFF	TGTGCCACTTTGGACTCGAACACCGGGGAGCTGTTTTTT
.	TRBD2	TRBJ2-2	TRBV2	CASRSGVAGVTGELFF	TGTGCCAGCAGATCCGGGGTAGCGGGCGTCACCGGGGAGCTGTTTTTT
.	.	TRBJ2-3	TRBV5-1	CASSFRLTEFTDTQYF	TGCGCCAGCAGCTTTAGGCTCACGGAATTCACAGATACGCAGTATTTT
.	.	TRBJ1-1	TRBV9	CASSVGGAWTEAFF	TGTGCCAGCAGCGTAGGTGGGGCTTGGACTGAAGCTTTCTTT
.	.	TRBJ1-5	TRBV6-1	CASSEGGVSNQPQHF	TGTGCCAGCAGTGAGGGTGGTGTTAGCAATCAGCCCCAGCATTTT
once	TRBD1	TRBJ2-1	TRBV7-3	CASSLDRGPQDEQFF	TGTGCCAGCAGCTTAGACAGGGGCCCGCAGGATGAGCAGTTCTTC
.	.	TRBJ2-7	TRBV11-2	CASSLGLTYEQYF	TGTGCCAGCAGCTTAGGCCTAACCTACGAGCAGTACTTC
once	TRBD1	TRBJ1-2	TRBV27	CASSPGGSYGYTF	TGTGCCAGCAGTCCAGGGGGGTCCTATGGCTACACCTTC
.	TRBD1	TRBJ2-5	TRBV5-1	CASSPTGQETQYF	TGCGCCAGCAGCCCGACAGGGCAAGAGACCCAGTACTTC
.	TRBD2	TRBJ2-7	TRBV7-6	CASSLVGLTSGSSYEQYF	TGTGCCAGCAGCTTAGTGGGGTTGACTAGCGGGAGTTCCTACGAGCAGTACTTC
few	.	TRBJ2-1	TRBV10-3	CAISEDKGRAANEQFF	TGTGCCATCAGTGAGGATAAGGGTCGGGCCGCCAATGAGCAGTTCTTC
few	TRBD2	TRBJ2-2	TRBV27	CASSLVPGIWIGGGLFF	TGTGCCAGCAGTTTAGTCCCCGGCATTTGGATCGGGGGGGGGCTGTTTTTT
.	.	TRBJ2-1	TRBV20-1	CSARVHNEQFF	TGCAGTGCTAGGGTACACAATGAGCAGTTCTTC
.	.	TRBJ1-2	TRBV11-2	CASSLDGGGGYYGYTF	TGTGCCAGCAGCTTAGATGGTGGGGGTGGCTACTATGGCTACACCTTC
.	.	TRBJ2-4	TRBV27	CASSPLAKNIQYF	TGTGCCAGCAGTCCCCTAGCCAAAAACATTCAGTACTTC
.	TRBD2	TRBJ2-6	TRBV7-3	CASSNLGTSGGAGANVLTF	TGTGCCAGCAGCAACCTCGGGACTAGCGGGGGGGCTGGGGCCAACGTCCTGACTTTC
.	TRBD1	TRBJ2-7	TRBV9	CASSPGPGTGFEQYF	TGTGCCAGCAGCCCAGGTCCCGGGACAGGGTTCGAGCAGTACTTC
.	.	TRBJ2-5	TRBV28	CASSLWVGEPQYF	TGTGCCAGCAGTTTATGGGTCGGGGAGCCCCAGTACTTC
.	.	TRBJ1-2	TRBV29-1	CSVDEANYGYTF	TGCAGCGTTGATGAGGCTAACTATGGCTACACCTTC
once	TRBD1	TRBJ1-2	TRBV7-6	CASSPGGGGPETPYGYTF	TGTGCCAGCAGCCCAGGGGGCGGGGGCCCCGAGACCCCCTATGGCTACACCTTC
once	.	TRBJ2-1	TRBV9	CASSVDPILYNEQFF	TGTGCCAGCAGCGTTGACCCAATTTTATACAATGAGCAGTTCTTC
.	TRBD2	TRBJ2-1	TRBV6-1	CASSEGGGTYNEQFF	TGTGCCAGCAGTGAAGGCGGGGGGACTTACAATGAGCAGTTCTTC
.	.	TRBJ1-3	TRBV4-3	CASSQGRGTGNTIYF	TGCGCCAGCAGCCAAGGCCGGGGAACTGGAAACACCATATATTTT
.	TRBD1	TRBJ1-5	TRBV7-9	CASSPGTEFSNQPQHF	TGTGCCAGCAGCCCCGGGACAGAGTTTAGCAATCAGCCCCAGCATTTT
.	.	TRBJ1-4	TRBV5-6	CASSFWGGNEKLFF	TGTGCCAGCAGCTTTTGGGGAGGGAATGAAAAACTGTTTTTT
.	TRBD2	TRBJ2-1	TRBV2	CAREVASGHNEQFF	TGTGCCAGAGAGGTGGCTAGCGGCCACAATGAGCAGTTCTTC
.	TRBD1	TRBJ2-1	TRBV27	CASSLPGTGVNEQFF	TGTGCCAGCAGTCTCCCCGGGACAGGGGTCAATGAGCAGTTCTTC
.	.	TRBJ2-7	TRBV6-1	CASSAGQFYEQYF	TGTGCCAGCAGTGCCGGACAGTTCTACGAGCAGTACTTC
once	TRBD1	TRBJ2-7	TRBV27	CASRDRAAPSYEQYF	TGTGCCAGCAGGGACAGGGCAGCCCCCTCCTACGAGCAGTACTTC
once	.	TRBJ1-1	TRBV5-5	CASSADRLSNTEAFF	TGTGCCAGCAGCGCCGACAGGTTATCGAACACTGAAGCTTTCTTT
.	TRBD1	TRBJ2-3	TRBV7-9	CASSLATGGVTDTQYF	TGTGCCAGCAGCTTAGCTACAGGGGGCGTTACAGATACGCAGTATTTT
once	.	TRBJ2-1	TRBV9	CASSARLGSHNEQFF	TGTGCCAGCAGCGCCCGCCTCGGTTCGCACAATGAGCAGTTCTTC
.	.	TRBJ1-5	TRBV2	CASSPEDQPQHF	TGTGCCAGCAGTCCAGAGGATCAGCCCCAGCATTTT
.	TRBD1	TRBJ2-7	TRBV11-2	CASSLSQGYDEQYF	TGTGCCAGCAGCTTATCACAGGGGTACGACGAGCAGTACTTC
.	.	TRBJ1-6	TRBV19	CASSRAGDNSPLHF	TGTGCCAGTAGTAGGGCAGGTGATAATTCACCCCTCCACTTT
few	TRBD1	TRBJ2-7	TRBV7-9	CASSWTGNEQYF	TGTGCCAGCAGCTGGACAGGGAACGAGCAGTACTTC
.	.	TRBJ1-1	TRBV2	CASSRGKRNTEAFF	TGTGCCAGCAGTCGGGGCAAGAGGAACACTGAAGCTTTCTTT
.	TRBD1	TRBJ1-1	TRBV13	CASKGQGIMNTEAFF	TGTGCCAGCAAGGGACAGGGAATCATGAACACTGAAGCTTTCTTT
.	.	TRBJ2-5	TRBV7-6	CASSFFYTRDGRTETQYF	TGTGCCAGCAGCTTTTTTTACACAAGGGATGGAAGGACAGAGACCCAGTACTTC
.	.	TRBJ1-2	TRBV2	CASPRGRAYGYTF	TGTGCCAGTCCCAGGGGACGGGCCTATGGCTACACCTTC
.	TRBD2	TRBJ2-2	TRBV9	CASSGSGGAFGELFF	TGTGCCAGCAGCGGTAGCGGGGGGGCGTTCGGGGAGCTGTTTTTT
few	.	TRBJ1-4	TRBV6-5	CASSQTDNEKLFF	TGTGCCAGCAGTCAGACAGATAATGAAAAACTGTTTTTT
.	TRBD2	TRBJ2-1	TRBV27	CASTLTSGYNEQFF	TGTGCCAGCACCTTGACTAGCGGGTACAATGAGCAGTTCTTC
.	TRBD2	TRBJ2-7	TRBV30	CAWGGLAGSYEQYF	TGTGCCTGGGGGGGACTAGCGGGTTCCTACGAGCAGTACTTC
.	TRBD1	TRBJ1-1	TRBV7-6	CASSVRQGGTEAFF	TGTGCCAGCAGCGTACGACAGGGCGGCACTGAAGCTTTCTTT
.	TRBD2	TRBJ2-1	TRBV9	CASSVGAGDSYNEQFF	TGTGCCAGCAGCGTAGGGGCGGGGGATTCCTACAATGAGCAGTTCTTC
.	TRBD1	TRBJ1-1	TRBV10-2	CASSHQGGLTEAFF	TGCGCCAGCAGCCATCAGGGGGGTTTGACTGAAGCTTTCTTT
.	.	TRBJ2-7	TRBV4-1	CASSPEQAYEQYF	TGCGCCAGCAGCCCGGAACAGGCCTACGAGCAGTACTTC
.	TRBD1	TRBJ2-2	TRBV7-8	CASSPRQGPSGELFF	TGTGCCAGCAGCCCCCGACAGGGGCCCTCCGGGGAGCTGTTTTTT
.	.	TRBJ1-1	TRBV5-1	CASTSNTEAFF	TGCGCCAGCACCTCGAACACTGAAGCTTTCTTT
medium-sized	.	TRBJ2-7	TRBV11-2	CASSLVLYEQYF	TGTGCCAGCAGCTTAGTTTTATACGAGCAGTACTTC
.	.	TRBJ1-1	TRBV6-5	CASRGGGTEAFF	TGTGCCAGCAGGGGCGGGGGGACTGAAGCTTTCTTT
medium-sized	.	TRBJ2-5	TRBV5-6	CASSFSETQYF	TGTGCCAGCAGCTTTTCAGAGACCCAGTACTTC
.	.	TRBJ2-3	TRBV7-3	CASSLLETGGRGTDTQYF	TGTGCCAGCAGCTTATTAGAAACCGGGGGCAGGGGCACAGATACGCAGTATTTT
few	.	TRBJ1-2	TRBV5-5	CASSSDDYGYTF	TGTGCCAGCAGCTCAGACGACTATGGCTACACCTTC